A single sample gave rise to the 17 T cell receptor beta chains below, sequenced in a study of beta chain features in type 1 diabetes. The entirety of the isolated RNA underwent reverse transcription, so expressed TCRB transcripts were sequenced. Assay: immunoSEQ multiplex PCR; the TCRdb copy retains only in-frame clones and omits some. The profile shows about 250,000 clones, 13% to 15% of them singletons. Sequenced sample: naive CD4+ T cells from blood. The receptors were gathered from a woman aged 35 to 49 in good health.

This clone came up once. The chain has TRBV29-1 and TRBJ2-7, with D possibly matching TRBD1 (5 bases). CDR1 is SQVTM, CDR2 ANQGSEA, per germline. The CDR3 consists of 12 residues. V was cut by 7 bases and J by 0 bases, with 10 bases left in between. Here the CDR3 reads CSATTVSYEQYF. CDR3 bases: TGCAGCGCAACGACAGTCTCCTACGAGCAGTACTTC.

V usage is TRBV6-4 and J usage is TRBJ1-2, with 10 bases aligning to TRBD1. Germline assignment: CDR1 MRHNA and CDR2 SNTAGT. The CDR3 contains 15 residues. Losses at the gene ends were 2 bases for V and 4 bases for J; bases not matched to a gene: 4. Written as DNA, the CDR3 is TGTGCCAGCAGTGACGGACAGGGGGTTGGCTATGGCTACACCTTC. Translating it yields CASSDGQGVGYGYTF.

This sequence joins TRBV2 and TRBJ2-2; the D gene is possibly TRBD1 (6 bases). The V and J ends lost 4 bases and 0 bases respectively, with 9 bases between them. The CDR3 spans 15 residues. Germline V CDR1 and CDR2: SNHLY, FYNNEI. CDR3 sequence: CASSGRQANTGELFF. Written as DNA, the CDR3 is TGTGCCAGCAGTGGCCGACAGGCGAACACCGGGGAGCTGTTTTTT.

The rearrangement joins TRBV5-1 to TRBJ1-2, with D possibly matching TRBD1 (6 bases). The CDR3 totals 18 residues. CDR1 and CDR2 (germline): SGHRS, YFSETQ. Trimming cost V 2 bases and J 0 bases, with 20 bases left between them. CDR3: CASSLQTLQGVTNYGYTF. Written as DNA, the CDR3 is TGCGCCAGCAGCTTACAAACCTTACAGGGAGTCACTAACTATGGCTACACCTTC. Full variable domain (remainder filled in from reference TRBV5-1 and TRBJ1-2): KAGVTQTPRYLIKTRGQQVTLSCSPISGHRSVSWYQQTPGQGLQFLFEYFSETQRNKGNFPGRFSGRQFSNSRSEMNVSTLELGDSALYLCASSLQTLQGVTNYGYTFGSGTRLTVV.

The chain has TRBV2 and TRBJ1-1, with 7 bases fitting TRBD1. Losses at the gene ends were 6 bases for V and 7 bases for J; bases not matched to a gene: 11. CDR3 length equals 14 residues. CDR1 and CDR2 from the germline V gene are SNHLY and FYNNEI. CDR3 in DNA: TGTGCCAGCAGCATCCCACAGGGACAGAATGAAGCTTTCTTT. This translates into CASSIPQGQNEAFF.

This clone occurred a few times. This CDR3 reads CASSQRTGFRSGANVLTF. CDR3 coding DNA: TGTGCCAGCAGCCAGAGGACAGGATTCCGCTCTGGGGCCAACGTCCTGACTTTC. J is TRBJ2-6 and V is TRBV14, with 7 bases matching TRBD1. Trimming cost V 3 bases and J 0 bases; bases outside gene matches: 8. Germline lookup yields CDR1 SGHDN and CDR2 FVKESK. The CDR3 loop spans 18 amino acids.

This chain uses TRBV6-1 with TRBJ2-3, with 10 nucleotides matching TRBD2. Germline V gene lookup returns CDR1 MNHNS and CDR2 SASEGT. The V gene end was trimmed by 4 bases and the J gene end by 4 bases; junction bases not matched to a gene: 11. The CDR3 runs to 17 residues. The CDR3 protein is CASSAGSGGAAADTQYF. CDR3 sequence (DNA): TGTGCCAGCAGTGCAGGGAGCGGGGGGGCAGCCGCAGATACGCAGTATTTT.

This clone occurred a few times. The sample carries other DNA sequences with the same CDR3. V and J are TRBV9 and TRBJ2-5, with TRBD2 identical over 7 bases. This CDR3 spans 17 amino acids. J was trimmed by 1 base and V by 0 bases; bases with no gene match: 9. Germline CDR1 is SGDLS and CDR2 is YYNGEE. The CDR3: CASSVGPRLASQETQYF. Written as DNA, the CDR3 is TGTGCCAGCAGCGTAGGTCCTCGACTAGCCAGCCAAGAGACCCAGTACTTC.

This chain uses TRBV18 with TRBJ1-1, with D tentatively TRBD1 (5 bases). V was pared by 6 bases and J by 4 bases, with 18 bases between. There are 15 residues in the CDR3. Germline CDR1 KGHSH, CDR2 LQKENI. In nucleotides, the CDR3 is TGTGCCAGCTCCCGGGGAGGGGCGACCGGCACTGAAGCTTTCTTT. Translating it yields CASSRGGATGTEAFF.

This clone was seen a few times. The chain carries TRBV7-2 and TRBJ2-7; D may be TRBD1 (5 bases). V dropped 1 base and J dropped 0 bases, with 13 bases sitting between them. Per germline, CDR1 SGHTA and CDR2 FQGNSA. This CDR3 has 16 amino acids. Here the CDR3 reads CASSLVGAGGSYEQYF. The CDR3 DNA follows: TGTGCCAGCAGCTTAGTTGGGGCAGGTGGCTCCTACGAGCAGTACTTC.

This clone was recorded once. V is TRBV27 and J is TRBJ1-4; 7 bases are shared with TRBD1. This CDR3 is built from 14 residues. After removal of 3 bases from V and 8 bases from J, the junction contained 6 bases not matched to a gene. CDR1 and CDR2 (germline): MNHEY, SMNVEV (reference sequence). The CDR3 loop is CASSFGDRAEKLFF. CDR3 coding DNA: TGTGCCAGCAGTTTTGGAGACAGGGCCGAAAAACTGTTTTTT.

The chain is built from TRBV7-6 and TRBJ1-6, with D possibly TRBD1 on 6 matching bases. The germline V and J ends were trimmed by 0 bases and 7 bases, with 13 bases remaining between them. Looked up from germline, CDR1 is SGHVS and CDR2 is FNYEAQ. This CDR3 is built from 16 residues. CDR3 residues: CASSLAEQGLNSPLHF. CDR3 DNA sequence: TGTGCCAGCAGCTTAGCCGAACAGGGACTAAATTCACCCCTCCACTTT.

This chain uses TRBV29-1 with TRBJ1-4; the D gene is possibly TRBD1 (5 bases). The ends were cut back, 8 bases at V and 7 bases at J, with 17 bases in the middle. This CDR3 has 13 residues. The germline V gene encodes CDR1 SQVTM and CDR2 ANQGSEA. The CDR3 reads CSHAGVEGEKLFF. The CDR3 DNA reads as TGCAGCCATGCGGGGGTAGAAGGTGAAAAACTGTTTTTT.

The gene calls are TRBV7-9 and TRBJ1-2, with TRBD1 matching 7 bases. Looked up from germline, CDR1 is SEHNR and CDR2 is FQNEAQ (reference sequence). The CDR3 is made up of 15 amino acids. Trimming at V came to 4 bases and at J to 8 bases, leaving 13 bases not matched to a gene. In nucleotides, the CDR3 is TGTGCCAGCAGCTCCCAGGCCTACGGGACAGCGGGCTACACCTTC. This encodes CASSSQAYGTAGYTF.

V and J are TRBV5-1 and TRBJ2-1, with 15 bases fitting TRBD2. The V segment lost 3 bases and the J segment 0 bases; nucleotides outside the gene matches: 7. CDR1 is SGHRS, CDR2 YFSETQ, per germline. The CDR3 length is 19 residues. The CDR3 DNA reads as TGCGCCAGCAGCTCGGCGGGGACTAGCGGGGGGTACTCCTACAATGAGCAGTTCTTC. Amino acid sequence: CASSSAGTSGGYSYNEQFF.

This clone was observed a handful of times. CDR3 region: CASSIEGARGNSPLHF. The CDR3 DNA reads as TGTGCCAGTAGTATAGAAGGGGCCAGGGGCAATTCACCCCTCCACTTT. V and J are TRBV19 and TRBJ1-6, with D perhaps matching TRBD1 (6 bases). CDR1 and CDR2 (germline): LNHDA, SQIVND (reference sequence). CDR3 length equals 16 residues. Trimming shortened V by 0 bases and J by 7 bases, and 13 bases separated the two germline ends.

This clone was seen more than once but under ten times. The chain carries TRBV18 and TRBJ2-5; possible D gene TRBD2, 5 bases. The length of the CDR3 is 14 residues. The V end lost 1 base, the J end lost 1 base, and 7 bases lay between the germline ends. Germline V lookup: CDR1 KGHSH, CDR2 LQKENI. Here the CDR3 DNA reads TGTGCCAGCTCACCACTGGACTCCCAAGAGACCCAGTACTTC. Amino acid sequence: CASSPLDSQETQYF.